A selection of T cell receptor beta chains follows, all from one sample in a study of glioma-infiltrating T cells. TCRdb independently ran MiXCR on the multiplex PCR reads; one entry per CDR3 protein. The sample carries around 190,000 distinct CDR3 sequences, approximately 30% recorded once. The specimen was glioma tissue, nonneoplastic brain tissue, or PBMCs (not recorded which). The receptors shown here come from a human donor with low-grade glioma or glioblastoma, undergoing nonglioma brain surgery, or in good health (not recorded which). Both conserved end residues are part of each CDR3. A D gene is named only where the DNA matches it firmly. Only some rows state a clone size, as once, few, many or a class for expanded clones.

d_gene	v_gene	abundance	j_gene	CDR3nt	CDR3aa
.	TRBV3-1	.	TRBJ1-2	TGTGCCAGCAGCCTAGGAGGCCTAGAGGCACTATACTATGGCTACACCTTC	CASSLGGLEALYYGYTF
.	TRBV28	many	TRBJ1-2	TGTGCCAGCAGTTTACCCGACACGTACAACTATGGCTACACCTTC	CASSLPDTYNYGYTF
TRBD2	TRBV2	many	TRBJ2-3	TGTGCCAGCAGAGTGGGACTAGCGGCGAACACAGATACGCAGTATTTT	CASRVGLAANTDTQYF
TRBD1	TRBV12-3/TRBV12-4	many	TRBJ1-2	TGTGCCAGCAGTCCGGACAGGGTGGTAGGCTACACCTTC	CASSPDRVVGYTF
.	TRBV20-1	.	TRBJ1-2	TGCGGTGCTACCCCCAACTATGGCTACACCTTC	CGATPNYGYTF
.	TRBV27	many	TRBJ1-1	TGTGCCAGCAGTAAACAGGTGAACACTGAAGCTTTCTTT	CASSKQVNTEAFF
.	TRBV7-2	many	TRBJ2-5	TGTGCCAGCAGCTTAGCGATCGGGAGAGGAGAGACCCAGTACTTC	CASSLAIGRGETQYF
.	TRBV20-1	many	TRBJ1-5	TGCAGTGCCCAAACAGAGCGTTATCAGCCCCAGCATTTT	CSAQTERYQPQHF
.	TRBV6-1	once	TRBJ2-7	TGTGCAAGCGGTCGATACGAGCAGTACTTC	CASGRYEQYF
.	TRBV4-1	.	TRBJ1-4	TGCGCCAGCAGCCAAGATTCCCAGGCCGAAAAACTGTTTTTT	CASSQDSQAEKLFF
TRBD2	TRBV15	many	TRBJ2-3	TGTGCCACCAGCAGGGGGGAGAGTAGCGGGGTAGATACGCAGTATTTT	CATSRGESSGVDTQYF
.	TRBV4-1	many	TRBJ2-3	TGCGCCAGCAGCCTGGACCCCGTGGCGGATACGCAGTATTTT	CASSLDPVADTQYF
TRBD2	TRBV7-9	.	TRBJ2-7	TGTGCCAGCAGCACAACTAGCGGGTACTACGAGCAGTACTTC	CASSTTSGYYEQYF
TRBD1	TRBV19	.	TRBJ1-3	TGTGCCAGTAGTATGCTGGCGACAGGGGGAACTGGAAACACCATATATTTT	CASSMLATGGTGNTIYF
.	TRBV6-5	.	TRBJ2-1	TGTGACAGCAGTTACTCGATTTCACTCTTGTACGAGCAGTTCTTC	CDSSYSISLLYEQFF
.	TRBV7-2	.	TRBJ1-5	TGTGCCAGCAGCTTAGAAGGCCGCAAAATGGGCAATCAGCCCCAGCGTTTT	CASSLEGRKMGNQPQRF
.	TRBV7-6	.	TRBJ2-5	TGTGCCAGCAGCCCGGGGTGGCAAGAGACCCAGTACTTC	CASSPGWQETQYF
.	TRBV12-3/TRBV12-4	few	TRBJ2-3	TGTGCCAGCACTTTAAGGGCAGATACGCAGTATTTT	CASTLRADTQYF
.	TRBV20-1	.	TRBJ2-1	TGCAGTGCTCCTGGTGACTTCTACAACGAGCAGTTCTTC	CSAPGDFYNEQFF
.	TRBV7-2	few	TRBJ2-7	TGTGCCAGCAGCCCACCGGGCACGGCATGGGGTGAGCAGTACTTC	CASSPPGTAWGEQYF
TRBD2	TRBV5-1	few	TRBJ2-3	TGCGCCAGCAGCGGGAATAGCGGGAGGGTAGATACGCAGTATTTT	CASSGNSGRVDTQYF
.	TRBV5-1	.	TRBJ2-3	TGCGCCAGCAGCTTGAGGCGGGACCCCCCCACAGATACGCAGTATTTT	CASSLRRDPPTDTQYF
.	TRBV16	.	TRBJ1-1	TGTGCCAGCAGCCAATGGGTTCAGGGGAACACTGAAGCTTTCTTT	CASSQWVQGNTEAFF
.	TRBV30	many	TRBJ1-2	TGTGCCTGGAGTCAGGGCATGGATTATGGCTACACCTTC	CAWSQGMDYGYTF
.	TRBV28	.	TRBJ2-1	TGTGCCAGCAGTTACCATCGCAATGGGCAGTTCTTC	CASSYHRNGQFF
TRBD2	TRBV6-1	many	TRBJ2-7	TGTGCCAGCAGTACAACTAGCGGGATCTACGAGCAGTACTTC	CASSTTSGIYEQYF
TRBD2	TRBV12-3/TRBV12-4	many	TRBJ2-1	TGTGCCAGCAGTTCGTGGACTAGCGAGTACAATGAGCAGTTCTTC	CASSSWTSEYNEQFF
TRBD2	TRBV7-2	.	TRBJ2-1	TGTGCCAGCAGCCCAGTCAGCGGGAGTACCCTGTATGAGCAGTTCTTC	CASSPVSGSTLYEQFF
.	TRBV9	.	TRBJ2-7	TGTGCCAGCAGCGAAGGGACATCCACCTACGAGCAGTACTTC	CASSEGTSTYEQYF
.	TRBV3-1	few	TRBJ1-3	TGTGCCAGCAGCCGGGACATAAGAAACACCATATATTTT	CASSRDIRNTIYF
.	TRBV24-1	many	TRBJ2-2	TGTGCCACCCCGAACATCATTACCCCCACCGGGGAGCTGTTTTTT	CATPNIITPTGELFF
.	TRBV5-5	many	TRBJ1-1	TGTGCCAGCAGCTTACTACAGGGTATGGGCACTGAAGCTTTCTTT	CASSLLQGMGTEAFF
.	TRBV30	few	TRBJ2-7	TGTGCCTTGGGACGGGGATACTACGAGCAGTACTTC	CALGRGYYEQYF
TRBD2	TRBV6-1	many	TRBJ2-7	TGTGCCAGCAGTTCACCGGGACTAGCGGACTACGAGCAGTACTTC	CASSSPGLADYEQYF
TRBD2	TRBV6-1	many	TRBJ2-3	TGTGCCAGCAGCGGACTAGCGGCTAGCACAGATACGCAGTATTTT	CASSGLAASTDTQYF
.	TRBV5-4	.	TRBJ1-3	TGTGCCAGCAGCTTGGCGGTAGGAAACACCATATATTTT	CASSLAVGNTIYF
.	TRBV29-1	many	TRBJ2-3	TGCAGCGTTGCAGGGCAGTACACAGATACGCAGTATTTT	CSVAGQYTDTQYF
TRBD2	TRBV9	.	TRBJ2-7	TGTGCCAGCTTCCTAGCGGGGTCGCGGTCCAACGAGCAGTACTTC	CASFLAGSRSNEQYF